This is a list of T cell receptor beta chains from one sample in a study of beta chain features in type 1 diabetes. This table comes from immunoSEQ multiplex PCR, and its TCRdb copy is limited to in-frame clones, with some not included. This table has about 620,000 clones, 15% to 19% appearing once. What was sequenced was naive CD4+ T cells from blood. The receptor set was obtained from a young man in good health. The CDR3 runs from the conserved cysteine through the conserved F or W. D genes are given only for firm matches. Size values are once, few and many counts, or a class for expanded clones, and some rows have none.

TRBJ2-2 TRBD1 few TRBV7-2 CASSLLGTGYTGELFF TGTGCCAGCAGCTTATTGGGGACAGGGTACACCGGGGAGCTGTTTTTT
TRBJ2-2 - - TRBV5-1 CASSLDGGTTGELFF TGCGCCAGCAGCTTGGACGGGGGAACGACCGGGGAGCTGTTTTTT
TRBJ2-2 - - TRBV5-4 CASSPGSVFGTGELFF TGTGCCAGCAGCCCGGGTAGCGTCTTTGGGACCGGGGAGCTGTTTTTT
TRBJ1-2 - - TRBV6-6 CASSYSRVGYGYTF TGTGCCAGCAGTTACTCACGGGTGGGCTATGGCTACACCTTC
TRBJ1-1 - - TRBV7-3 CASIPPGVGTEAFF TGTGCCAGCATCCCGCCAGGGGTGGGCACTGAAGCTTTCTTT
TRBJ1-4 - few TRBV21-1 CASSRRGGDRYEKLFF TGTGCCAGCAGCAGGCGCGGGGGGGACCGGTATGAAAAACTGTTTTTT
TRBJ2-4 - - TRBV28 CASSRTGIWNIQYF TGTGCCAGCAGTCGTACAGGGATTTGGAACATTCAGTACTTC
TRBJ1-2 TRBD1 once TRBV5-1 CASSQTGDYGYTF TGCGCCAGCTCCCAGACAGGGGACTATGGCTACACCTTC
TRBJ2-1 - many TRBV5-4 CASIPYDRADEQFF TGTGCCAGCATCCCCTACGATAGGGCCGATGAGCAGTTCTTC
TRBJ2-3 - - TRBV6-5 CASSYSSGSYTQYF TGTGCCAGCAGTTACTCCTCCGGGAGTTATACGCAGTATTTT
TRBJ1-1 - - TRBV10-3 CASTILMNTEAFF TGTGCCTCCACTATCTTAATGAACACTGAAGCTTTCTTT
TRBJ2-1 - few TRBV5-1 CASSLEYYNEQFF TGCGCCAGCAGCTTGGAATACTACAATGAGCAGTTCTTC
TRBJ2-7 - - TRBV2 CASTRAYEQYF TGTGCCAGCACTCGGGCCTACGAGCAGTACTTC
TRBJ2-7 TRBD1 - TRBV7-9 CASSIRDSAKYEQYF TGTGCCAGCAGCATCAGGGACAGCGCGAAGTACGAGCAGTACTTC
TRBJ2-1 - - TRBV27 CASSLEVGSNEQFF TGTGCCAGCAGTCTAGAAGTGGGCTCCAATGAGCAGTTCTTC
TRBJ1-1 - few TRBV29-1 CSVYPGHQNTEAFF TGCAGCGTTTACCCGGGACACCAGAACACTGAAGCTTTCTTT
TRBJ2-7 - few TRBV5-1 CASSPMTRDGSYEQYF TGCGCCAGCAGCCCGATGACTCGGGACGGATCCTACGAGCAGTACTTC
TRBJ2-7 - few TRBV7-2 CASSLGGGVSSYEQYF TGTGCCAGCAGCTTAGGGGGCGGGGTTAGCTCCTACGAGCAGTACTTC
TRBJ2-7 - - TRBV28 CASSTPGRPAYEQYF TGTGCCAGCTCGACCCCGGGACGCCCGGCCTACGAGCAGTACTTC
TRBJ2-7 - - TRBV5-4 CASRPGLQPASYEQYF TGTGCCAGCAGGCCCGGACTCCAACCGGCCTCCTACGAGCAGTACTTC
TRBJ2-3 - - TRBV27 CASSFGTQYF TGTGCCAGCAGTTTCGGTACGCAGTATTTT
TRBJ2-1 - - TRBV7-2 CASGQPGGNEQFF TGTGCCAGCGGCCAACCTGGGGGGAATGAGCAGTTCTTC
TRBJ2-4 - - TRBV28 CASSLTGVVAKNIQYF TGTGCCAGCAGTTTAACCGGGGTCGTAGCCAAAAACATTCAGTACTTC
TRBJ1-2 TRBD1 - TRBV27 CASRFTGGLYGYTF TGTGCCAGCAGATTCACAGGGGGCCTCTATGGCTACACCTTC
TRBJ2-1 - few TRBV5-4 CASSLAVWGGRDEQFF TGTGCCAGCAGCTTGGCCGTATGGGGGGGCCGCGATGAGCAGTTCTTC
TRBJ2-3 - few TRBV5-1 CASSLDRREDTQYF TGCGCCAGCAGCTTGGACCGTCGGGAGGATACGCAGTATTTT
TRBJ2-3 - - TRBV29-1 CSVTGPSTDTQYF TGCAGCGTCACGGGACCTAGCACAGATACGCAGTATTTT
TRBJ1-3 - few TRBV28 CASSLPRRVGNTIYF TGTGCCAGCAGTTTACCCCGCAGGGTGGGAAACACCATATATTTT
TRBJ2-7 - few TRBV5-6 CASSLNYEQYF TGTGCCAGCAGCTTAAACTACGAGCAGTACTTC
TRBJ2-4 - - TRBV29-1 CSVPSAAKNIQYF TGCAGCGTTCCTAGCGCGGCCAAAAACATTCAGTACTTC
TRBJ1-5 - - TRBV9 CASSVGRGGQPQHF TGTGCCAGCAGCGTAGGGAGGGGCGGTCAGCCCCAGCATTTT
TRBJ2-1 - few TRBV7-3 CASSSGLDNEQFF TGTGCCAGCAGCTCCGGACTGGACAATGAGCAGTTCTTC
TRBJ2-1 TRBD1 few TRBV6-5 CASSYSRGGKYNEQFF TGTGCCAGCAGTTACTCGAGAGGGGGCAAATACAATGAGCAGTTCTTC
TRBJ1-2 - - TRBV20-1 CSANFNYGYTF TGCAGTGCTAATTTTAACTATGGCTACACCTTC
TRBJ1-2 - - TRBV19 CASSTPGGTLGGYTF TGTGCCAGTAGTACCCCGGGGGGAACCCTCGGCGGCTACACCTTC
TRBJ1-2 - - TRBV4-2 CASSQEGQADYGYTF TGTGCCAGCAGCCAAGAAGGGCAGGCCGACTATGGCTACACCTTC
TRBJ2-7 TRBD2 - TRBV28 CASSLTSGYYEQYF TGTGCCAGCAGTTTGACTAGCGGATACTACGAGCAGTACTTC
TRBJ1-2 - - TRBV27 CASSLGAAADGYTF TGTGCCAGCAGTTTAGGCGCGGCGGCGGATGGCTACACCTTC
TRBJ2-7 - - TRBV7-2 CASSLRPGWGTYEQYF TGTGCCAGCAGCCTAAGGCCCGGGTGGGGGACCTACGAGCAGTACTTC
TRBJ2-1 TRBD2 - TRBV7-2 CASSLVSGGAGQFF TGTGCCAGCAGCTTAGTTAGCGGGGGCGCAGGGCAGTTCTTC
TRBJ2-1 TRBD2 - TRBV11-2 CASSAVRGRSNEQFF TGTGCCTCAAGCGCCGTTCGCGGGAGGTCCAATGAGCAGTTCTTC
TRBJ1-4 - few TRBV30 CAWSVKAGAGEKLFF TGTGCCTGGAGTGTAAAGGCGGGGGCCGGAGAAAAACTGTTTTTT
TRBJ2-6 - - TRBV11-2 CASSLDGVSGANVLTF TGTGCCAGCAGCTTAGACGGAGTCTCTGGGGCCAACGTCCTGACTTTC
TRBJ1-2 - - TRBV19 CASSIGGRTTYGYTF TGTGCCAGTAGTATAGGAGGCAGAACCACCTATGGCTACACCTTC